One and the same sample provided the 14 T cell receptor beta chains below, sequenced in a study of siplizumab effects on memory and regulatory T cells. Profiled with immunoSEQ multiplex PCR; TCRdb holds only in-frame clones, not every one. Of 90,000 to 130,000 clones detected, around 90% appear once; the ten largest clones hold 1% to 1.5%. Input material: CD4+ T cells sorted from blood. Receptor source: a human donor in good health.

The V call is TRBV30, the J call TRBJ1-5; no clear D. Deletions cut 2 bases from V and 9 bases from J, with 14 bases between. The CDR3 is made up of 13 amino acids. The germline CDR1 and CDR2 sequences are GTSNPN and SVGIG (reference sequence). CDR3 in DNA: TGTGCCTGGAGTCCCGGTTCGGAGGGGCCCCAGCATTTT. Amino acids: CAWSPGSEGPQHF.

To note about this clone: The sample contains more than one DNA sequence encoding this CDR3. The chain uses TRBV18 and TRBJ2-3; unclear D gene. V shed 1 base and J shed 1 base, with 6 bases lying between them. The germline V gene has CDR1 KGHSH and CDR2 LQKENI. This CDR3 has 14 amino acids. The CDR3: CASSPLGRTDTQYF. The CDR3 DNA is TGTGCCAGCTCACCACTAGGCCGCACAGATACGCAGTATTTT.

V is TRBV6-1 and J is TRBJ1-2; D ambiguous. V lost 4 bases and J lost 6, with 15 bases in between. Germline V gene lookup returns CDR1 MNHNS and CDR2 SASEGT. There are 14 residues in the CDR3. Here the CDR3 DNA reads TGTGCCAGCAGTGCCCGGTCTTACACTGATGGCTACACCTTC. Encoded protein: CASSARSYTDGYTF.

This clone was recorded only once. The V gene is TRBV10-3, the J gene TRBJ1-3, with D uncertain. The V end was cut by 8 bases, the J end by 4 bases, with 12 bases between. The CDR3 runs to 13 residues. Germline-derived CDR1 and CDR2 are ENHRY and SYGVKD. The CDR3 sequence is CAIGSGSGNTIYF. DNA of the CDR3: TGTGCCATCGGCTCGGGATCCGGAAACACCATATATTTT.

The V gene is TRBV5-1, the J gene TRBJ2-7, with D maybe TRBD1 (6 bases). Germline loops: CDR1 SGHRS, CDR2 YFSETQ. V was trimmed by 0 bases and J by 3 bases, leaving 13 bases between them. CDR3 length equals 15 residues. CDR3 region: CASSLERDTFYEQYF. The CDR3 region has the DNA TGCGCCAGCAGCTTGGAACGGGACACCTTCTACGAGCAGTACTTC.

The CDR3, as DNA: TGTGCCAGCAGCTTGGCTAATAGCGAACTGGGTGCTTTCTTT. This sequence encodes CASSLANSELGAFF. This chain joins TRBV5-4 and TRBJ1-1; D is ambiguous. V was shortened by 0 bases and J by 11 bases, with 17 bases between the two germline ends. Germline values: CDR1 SGHNT, CDR2 YYREEE (reference sequence). The CDR3 has 14 amino acids.

This chain uses TRBV29-1 with TRBJ2-7; no definite D call. This CDR3 comprises 13 residues. Germline V CDR1 and CDR2: SQVTM, ANQGSEA. V lost 4 bases to trimming and J lost 2 bases, with 12 bases between them. This CDR3 is CSVGFGRTYEQYF. DNA of the CDR3: TGCAGCGTTGGCTTCGGCAGGACCTACGAGCAGTACTTC.

The chain joins TRBV11-2 to TRBJ2-3, with D perhaps TRBD1 (5 bases). The CDR3 spans 15 residues. CDR1 is SGHAT and CDR2 is FQNNGV in the germline V gene. With 1 base removed from V and 2 bases from J, the gap between germline ends came to 10 bases. As DNA, the CDR3 is TGTGCCAGCAGCTTAGGAACAGGCTACACAGATACGCAGTATTTT. Protein sequence: CASSLGTGYTDTQYF.

V is TRBV19 and J is TRBJ1-2; D gene uncertain. CDR3 length equals 13 residues. With 3 bases removed from V and 4 bases from J, the gap between germline ends came to 9 bases. CDR1 is LNHDA, CDR2 SQIVND, per germline (reference sequence). The chain's CDR3 is CASSMGFLYGYTF. The CDR3 DNA sequence: TGTGCCAGTAGTATGGGGTTTCTCTATGGCTACACCTTC.

This clone was seen only once. CDR3: CASSDSGGSDEQFF. The CDR3 nucleotides read TGTGCCAGCAGTGACTCCGGGGGTTCCGATGAGCAGTTCTTC. The gene calls are TRBV6-4 and TRBJ2-1, with TRBD2 as a possible D gene (6 bases). The V end was cut by 0 bases, the J end by 8 bases, with 11 bases between. CDR1 is MRHNA and CDR2 is SNTAGT in the germline V gene. The CDR3 length is 14 residues.

V gene TRBV11-2 combines with J gene TRBJ1-2, with D unresolved. The CDR3 totals 13 residues. V shed 5 bases and J shed 0 bases, with 7 bases lying between them. Germline V lookup: CDR1 SGHAT, CDR2 FQNNGV. The CDR3 DNA reads as TGTGCCAGCAGCCCTCTATCTAACTATGGCTACACCTTC. This sequence encodes CASSPLSNYGYTF. The full variable domain, completed using reference TRBV11-2 and TRBJ1-2, is EAGVAQSPRYKIIEKRQSVAFWCNPISGHATLYWYQQILGQGPKLLIQFQNNGVVDDSQLPKDRFSAERLKGVDSTLKIQPAKLEDSAVYLCASSPLSNYGYTFGSGTRLTVV.

Remarks on this clone: The sample carries other DNA sequences with the same CDR3. The V gene is TRBV9, the J gene TRBJ2-1; D ambiguous. The CDR3 contains 14 residues. The ends were cut back, 0 bases at V and 0 bases at J, with 4 bases in the middle. CDR1 and CDR2 from the germline V gene are SGDLS and YYNGEE. CDR3 DNA sequence: TGTGCCAGCAGCGTAGCTAGCTCCTACAATGAGCAGTTCTTC. It translates to CASSVASSYNEQFF.

The V call is TRBV5-1, the J call TRBJ1-3; D unclear. Trimming shortened V by 0 bases and J by 4 bases, and 8 bases separated the two germline ends. The CDR3 contains 14 residues. The germline V gene has CDR1 SGHRS and CDR2 YFSETQ. The CDR3 sequence is CASSLERAGNTIYF. For the CDR3, the DNA is TGCGCCAGCAGCTTGGAGAGAGCCGGAAACACCATATATTTT.

The rearrangement links TRBV9 to TRBJ1-2; D is unclear. CDR3 length equals 13 residues. CDR1 and CDR2 (germline): SGDLS, YYNGEE. V lost 0 bases and J lost 7, with 10 bases in between. CDR3 sequence: CASSVGEGGGYTF. Here the CDR3 DNA reads TGTGCCAGCAGCGTAGGGGAGGGAGGTGGCTACACCTTC.